The clone carrying this T cell receptor (beta chain) was recorded a few times. This sample is drawn from a study of identical twins. TCRdb processed the 5' RACE reads anew with MiXCR; each CDR3 protein has one entry. The profile covers hundreds of thousands of distinct CDR3 sequences, with over 8% appearing a single time and around 5% taken by the ten largest. The TCR originated in a woman aged 18 to 35 in good health. The sequencing input was memory (CD45RO+) T cells sorted from blood.

For the CDR3, the DNA is TGCAGTGGTTCGGAGGGAAACACCATATATTTT. It is translated as CSGSEGNTIYF. V is TRBV20-1 and J is TRBJ1-3; D not certain. The CDR3 runs to 11 residues. Germline loops: CDR1 DFQATT, CDR2 SNEGSKA (reference sequence). Deletions cut 7 bases from V and 4 bases from J, with 8 bases between.